This T cell receptor (beta chain) is from a study of T cells in Graves' hyperthyroidism and ophthalmopathy. The sample holds many counts of this clonotype. CDR1 and CDR2 (germline): LGHDT, YNNKEL (reference sequence). This CDR3 is built from 12 residues. V dropped 1 base and J dropped 8 bases, with 5 bases sitting between them. RNA transcripts were the template for amplifying TCR beta CDR3 regions. First-round RT-PCR with HTBI primers amplified the TCR CDR3 region. TCRdb reprocessed the multiplex PCR reads with MiXCR, giving one entry per CDR3 protein. The table lists nearly 750,000 distinct CDR3 sequences, about 35% of them singletons.

Specimen: blood. J is TRBJ1-4 and V is TRBV3-1, with D uncertain. The source of this sequence is a woman aged 40 to 49 with Graves' hyperthyroidism. CDR3 sequence (DNA): TGTGCCAGCAGCCAAGGTGCCGAAAAACTGTTTTTT. Translating it yields CASSQGAEKLFF.